These T cell receptor beta chains were read from a single sample in a study of monozygotic twins with inflammatory bowel disease. TCRdb reanalyzed the 5' RACE reads, giving one entry per CDR3 protein sequence and no DNA. Its listing shows over 100,000 distinct CDR3 sequences. The sequencing sample was made of blood. Receptor source: a human donor with ulcerative colitis or Crohn's disease, or a healthy co-twin of an affected twin (not recorded which). CDR3s include the opening cysteine and the closing phenylalanine or tryptophan. A clone size is listed for some rows: how often the clone was seen (once, few, many), or a class if it is expanded.

TRBV19	TRBJ1-6	-	CASSLSPFGQGVSYNSPLHF
TRBV10-2	TRBJ2-7	-	CASSEPSSGSYEQYF
TRBV7-2	TRBJ1-1	-	CASSLTGGGLEAFF
TRBV27	TRBJ2-5	-	CASSSHTGEETQYF
TRBV29-1	TRBJ2-3	-	CSVGTGGDTQYF
TRBV20-1	TRBJ2-7	-	CSARGASGLSYEQYF
TRBV7-9	TRBJ2-7	-	CATRTATGTSYEQYF
TRBV7-2	TRBJ2-7	-	CASSLGASSYYEQYF
TRBV2	TRBJ1-1	-	CASGMAWDTEAFF
TRBV6-1	TRBJ1-5	-	CASSASSNSNQPQHF
TRBV3-1	TRBJ1-6	-	CASSRGENNSPLHF
TRBV12-3/TRBV12-4	TRBJ1-1	-	CASNLNRGGTEAFF
TRBV6-2/TRBV6-3	TRBJ2-2	-	CASSSWRVLTTGELFF
TRBV10-3	TRBJ1-4	-	CAISVGGFGEKLFF
TRBV7-6	TRBJ2-4	-	CASSLAPEGNKNIQYF
TRBV20-1	TRBJ2-1	-	CSATPGNSYNEQFF
TRBV6-4	TRBJ2-3	-	CAGFAGTSGGPGTDTQYF
TRBV10-3	TRBJ2-1	-	CAITTSRQLSSYNEQFF
TRBV12-3/TRBV12-4	TRBJ2-5	-	CASSSSIGTQYF
TRBV12-3/TRBV12-4	TRBJ2-3	-	CASSPLAGGHLTQYF
TRBV7-8	TRBJ1-5	-	CASSPGFGNQPQHF
TRBV5-5	TRBJ1-2	-	CASSWGDSGGYGYTF
TRBV20-1	TRBJ2-7	-	CSATAPRPDYEQYF
TRBV6-5	TRBJ2-2	-	CASSIRYTGELFF
TRBV2	TRBJ1-1	-	CASSEANRNTEAFF
TRBV7-8	TRBJ2-1	-	CASSLLSSSDEQFF
TRBV12-5	TRBJ1-5	medium-sized	CASGSTHAGDQPQHF
TRBV15	TRBJ1-2	-	CATSRDLVDYGYTF
TRBV5-6	TRBJ1-2	-	CASSVRDYGYTF
TRBV6-2/TRBV6-3	TRBJ2-3	-	CASTSGRTDTQYF
TRBV12-3/TRBV12-4	TRBJ2-1	-	CASSLGTSGRALFSYNEQFF
TRBV20-1	TRBJ2-7	-	CSARSQGAEVGEQYF
TRBV5-1	TRBJ2-5	-	CASSLGGEGETQYF
TRBV15	TRBJ2-3	-	CATSRDGETDTQYF
TRBV7-6	TRBJ2-1	-	CASSLHQTGSYNEQFF
TRBV28	TRBJ2-1	-	CASSLTSGSRINEQFF
TRBV28	TRBJ2-2	-	CASTVPGRGYTGELFF
TRBV5-1	TRBJ2-7	-	CASSSSSGSTSYEQYF